Detailed here is one T cell receptor (beta chain). These data are taken from a study of shared clonotypes between healthy human individuals. Germline CDR1 and CDR2: SGHTA and FQGNSA. The CDR3 runs to 13 residues. Trimming took 5 bases from V and 7 from J; bases not matched to a gene: 8. Generated by immunoSEQ multiplex PCR, the TCRdb table keeps only in-frame clones and is missing some. Of some 2,100,000 clones listed, approximately 94% are singletons. CD8 cells regarded as naive lacked CD45RO, were positively chosen for CCR7, and omitted terminally differentiated effector memory CD45RA+ cells. This TCR was recovered from a young man in good health. Some clones in this sample may be carry-over from other donors' samples. The V and J genes are TRBV7-2 and TRBJ2-7; 7 bases map to TRBD2. Sequencing was carried out using naive CD8+ T cells from PBMCs. The CDR3 region has the DNA TGTGCCAGCAGCGACGGGATCGGGGGGGAGCAGTACTTC. Translated, it gives CASSDGIGGEQYF. The full variable domain, its missing parts supplied by reference TRBV7-2 and TRBJ2-7, is GAGVSQSPSNKVTEKGKDVELRCDPISGHTALYWYRQSLGQGLEFLIYFQGNSAPDKSGLPSDRFSAERTGGSVSTLTIQRTQQEDSAVYLCASSDGIGGEQYFGPGTRLTVT.